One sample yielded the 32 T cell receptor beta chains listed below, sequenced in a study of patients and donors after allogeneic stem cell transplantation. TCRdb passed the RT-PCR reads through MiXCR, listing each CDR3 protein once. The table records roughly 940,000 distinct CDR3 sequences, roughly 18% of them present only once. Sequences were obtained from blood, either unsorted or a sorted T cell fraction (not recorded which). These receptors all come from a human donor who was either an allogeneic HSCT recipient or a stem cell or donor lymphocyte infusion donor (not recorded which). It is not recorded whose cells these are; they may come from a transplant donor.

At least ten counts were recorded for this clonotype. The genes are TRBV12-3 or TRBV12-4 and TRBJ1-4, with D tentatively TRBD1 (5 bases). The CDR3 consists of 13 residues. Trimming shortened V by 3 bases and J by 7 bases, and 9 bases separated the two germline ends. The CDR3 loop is CASSLGVTEKLFF. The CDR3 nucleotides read TGTGCCAGCAGTTTGGGGGTTACTGAAAAACTGTTTTTT.

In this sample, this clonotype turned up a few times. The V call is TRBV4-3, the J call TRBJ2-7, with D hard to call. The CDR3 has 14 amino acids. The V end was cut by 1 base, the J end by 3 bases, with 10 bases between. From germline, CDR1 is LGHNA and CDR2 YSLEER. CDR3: CASSQANGYYEQYF. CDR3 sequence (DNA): TGCGCCAGCAGCCAAGCAAATGGATACTACGAGCAGTACTTC.

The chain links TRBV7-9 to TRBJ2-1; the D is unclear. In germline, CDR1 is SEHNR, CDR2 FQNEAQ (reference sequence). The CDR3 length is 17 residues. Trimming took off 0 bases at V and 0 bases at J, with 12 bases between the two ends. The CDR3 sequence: CASSLAHQRSSYNEQFF. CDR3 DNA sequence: TGTGCCAGCAGCTTAGCGCATCAGAGAAGCTCCTACAATGAGCAGTTCTTC.

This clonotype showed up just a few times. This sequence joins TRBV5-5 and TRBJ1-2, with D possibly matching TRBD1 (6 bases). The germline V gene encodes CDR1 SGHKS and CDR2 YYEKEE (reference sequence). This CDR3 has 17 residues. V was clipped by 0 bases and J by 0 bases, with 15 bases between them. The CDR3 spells CASSLATGTNANYGYTF. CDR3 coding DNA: TGTGCCAGCAGCTTGGCCACCGGGACAAACGCTAACTATGGCTACACCTTC.

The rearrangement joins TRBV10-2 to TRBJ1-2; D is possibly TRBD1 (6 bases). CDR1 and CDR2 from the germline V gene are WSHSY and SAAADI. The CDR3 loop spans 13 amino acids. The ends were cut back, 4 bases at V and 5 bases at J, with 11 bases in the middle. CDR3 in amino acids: CASSGRGEYGYTF. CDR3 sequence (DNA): TGCGCCAGCAGTGGGAGGGGGGAGTATGGCTACACCTTC.

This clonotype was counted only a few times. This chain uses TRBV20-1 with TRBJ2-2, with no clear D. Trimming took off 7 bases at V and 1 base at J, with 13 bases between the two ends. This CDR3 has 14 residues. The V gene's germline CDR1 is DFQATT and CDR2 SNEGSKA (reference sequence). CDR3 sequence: CSVKAGRNTGELFF. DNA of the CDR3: TGCAGTGTCAAAGCAGGACGGAACACCGGGGAGCTGTTTTTT.

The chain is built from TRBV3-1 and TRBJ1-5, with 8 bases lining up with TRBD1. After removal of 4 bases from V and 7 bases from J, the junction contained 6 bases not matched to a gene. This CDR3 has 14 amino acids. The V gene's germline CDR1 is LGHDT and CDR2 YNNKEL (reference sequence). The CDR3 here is CASSLDRGIQPQHF. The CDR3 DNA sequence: TGTGCCAGCAGCCTCGACAGGGGTATCCAGCCCCAGCATTTT.

The chain's CDR3 is CSALDRRGNTEAFF. The CDR3 DNA follows: TGCAGTGCTCTCGACAGGAGGGGGAACACTGAAGCTTTCTTT. The chain combines TRBV20-1 with TRBJ1-1; D might be TRBD1 (6 bases). The germline gives CDR1 DFQATT, CDR2 SNEGSKA (reference sequence). There are 14 residues in the CDR3. V gave up 5 bases and J gave up 1 base, with 14 bases separating them.

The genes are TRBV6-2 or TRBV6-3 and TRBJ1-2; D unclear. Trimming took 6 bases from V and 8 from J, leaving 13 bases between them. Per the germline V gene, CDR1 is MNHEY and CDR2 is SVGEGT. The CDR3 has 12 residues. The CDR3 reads CASRSDAGGYTF. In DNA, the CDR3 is TGTGCCAGCAGGTCGGACGCCGGGGGCTACACCTTC.

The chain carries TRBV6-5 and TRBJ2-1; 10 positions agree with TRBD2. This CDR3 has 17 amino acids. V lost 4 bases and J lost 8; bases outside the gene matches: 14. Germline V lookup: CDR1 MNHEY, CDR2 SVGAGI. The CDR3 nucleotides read TGTGCCAGCAGTTTCAACCCAGCGGGAGGGCCGGTCGATGAGCAGTTCTTC. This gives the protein CASSFNPAGGPVDEQFF.

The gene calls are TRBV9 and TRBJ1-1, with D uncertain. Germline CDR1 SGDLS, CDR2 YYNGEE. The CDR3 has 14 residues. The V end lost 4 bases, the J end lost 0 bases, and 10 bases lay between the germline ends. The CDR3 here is CASSFEAVNTEAFF. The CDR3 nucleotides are TGTGCCAGCAGCTTCGAGGCGGTGAACACTGAAGCTTTCTTT.

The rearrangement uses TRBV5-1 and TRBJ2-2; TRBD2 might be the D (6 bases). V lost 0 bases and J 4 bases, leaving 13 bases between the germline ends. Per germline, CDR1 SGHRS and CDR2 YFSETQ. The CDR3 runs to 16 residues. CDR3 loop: CASSLAPLGGTGELFF. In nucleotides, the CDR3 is TGCGCCAGCAGCTTGGCCCCCCTCGGGGGCACCGGGGAGCTGTTTTTT.

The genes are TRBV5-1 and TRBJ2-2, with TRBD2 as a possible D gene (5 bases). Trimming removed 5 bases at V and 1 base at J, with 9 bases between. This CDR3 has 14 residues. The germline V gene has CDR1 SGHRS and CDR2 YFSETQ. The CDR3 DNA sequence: TGCGCCAGCAGAAGTCGGGGGAACACCGGGGAGCTGTTTTTT. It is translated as CASRSRGNTGELFF.

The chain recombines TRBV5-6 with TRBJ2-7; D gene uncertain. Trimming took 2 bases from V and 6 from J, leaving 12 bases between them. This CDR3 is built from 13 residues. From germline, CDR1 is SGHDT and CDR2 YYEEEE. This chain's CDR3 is CASSLIPGREQYF. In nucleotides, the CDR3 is TGTGCCAGCAGCTTAATACCAGGCCGCGAGCAGTACTTC. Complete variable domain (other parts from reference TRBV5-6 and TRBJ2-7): DAGVTQSPTHLIKTRGQQVTLRCSPKSGHDTVSWYQQALGQGPQFIFQYYEEEERQRGNFPDRFSGHQFPNYSSELNVNALLLGDSALYLCASSLIPGREQYFGPGTRLTVT.

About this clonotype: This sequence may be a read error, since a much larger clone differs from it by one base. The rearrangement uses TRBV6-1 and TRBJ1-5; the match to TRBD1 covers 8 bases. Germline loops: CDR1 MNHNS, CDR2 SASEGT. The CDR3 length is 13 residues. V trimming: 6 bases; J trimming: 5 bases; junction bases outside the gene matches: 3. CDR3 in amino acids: CASRTTGDQPQHF. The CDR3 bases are TGTGCCAGCAGAACGACAGGGGATCAGCCCCAGCATTTT.

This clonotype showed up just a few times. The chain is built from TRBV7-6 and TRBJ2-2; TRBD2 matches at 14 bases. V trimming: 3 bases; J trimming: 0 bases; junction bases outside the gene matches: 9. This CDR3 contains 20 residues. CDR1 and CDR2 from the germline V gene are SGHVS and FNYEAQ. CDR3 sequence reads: CASSFQAQTSGRANTGELFF. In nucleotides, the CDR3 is TGTGCCAGCAGCTTCCAAGCCCAGACTAGCGGGAGGGCGAACACCGGGGAGCTGTTTTTT.

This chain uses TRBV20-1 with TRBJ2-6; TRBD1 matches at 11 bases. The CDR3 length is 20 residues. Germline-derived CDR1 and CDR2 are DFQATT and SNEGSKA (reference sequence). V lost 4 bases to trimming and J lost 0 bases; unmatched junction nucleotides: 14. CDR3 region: CSAKPPLPGTGGSGANVLTF. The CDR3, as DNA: TGCAGTGCTAAGCCCCCCTTACCCGGGACAGGGGGCTCTGGGGCCAACGTCCTGACTTTC.

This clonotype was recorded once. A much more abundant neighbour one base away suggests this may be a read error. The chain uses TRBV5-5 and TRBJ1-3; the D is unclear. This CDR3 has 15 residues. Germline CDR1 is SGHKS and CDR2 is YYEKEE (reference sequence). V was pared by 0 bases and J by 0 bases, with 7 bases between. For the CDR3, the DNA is TGTGCCAGCAGCTTGGTCGGGAACTCTGGAAACACCATATATTTT. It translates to CASSLVGNSGNTIYF.

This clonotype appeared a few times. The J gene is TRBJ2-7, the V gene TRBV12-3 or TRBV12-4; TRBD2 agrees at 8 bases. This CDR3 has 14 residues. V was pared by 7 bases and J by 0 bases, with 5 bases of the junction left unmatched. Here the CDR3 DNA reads TGTGCCAGCACCCGCGGGACTAGCTCCTACGAGCAGTACTTC. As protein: CASTRGTSSYEQYF.

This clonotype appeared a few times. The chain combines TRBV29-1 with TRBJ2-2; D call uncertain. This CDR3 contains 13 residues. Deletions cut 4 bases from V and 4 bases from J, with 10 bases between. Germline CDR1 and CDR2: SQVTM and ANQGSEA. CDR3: CSVGQSATGELFF. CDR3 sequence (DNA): TGCAGCGTTGGGCAGAGCGCCACCGGGGAGCTGTTTTTT.

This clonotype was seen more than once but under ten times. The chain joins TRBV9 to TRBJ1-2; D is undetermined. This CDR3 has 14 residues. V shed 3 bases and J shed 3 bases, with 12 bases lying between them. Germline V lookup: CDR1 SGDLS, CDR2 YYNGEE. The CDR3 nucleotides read TGTGCCAGCAGCGGACTGAGGCAGCACTATGGCTACACCTTC. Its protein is CASSGLRQHYGYTF.

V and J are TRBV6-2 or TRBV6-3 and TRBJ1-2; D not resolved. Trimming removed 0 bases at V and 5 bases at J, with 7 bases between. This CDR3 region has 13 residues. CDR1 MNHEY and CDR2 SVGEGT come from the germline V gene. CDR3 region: CASSYSSLYGYTF. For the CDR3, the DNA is TGTGCCAGCAGTTACTCGTCCCTATATGGCTACACCTTC.

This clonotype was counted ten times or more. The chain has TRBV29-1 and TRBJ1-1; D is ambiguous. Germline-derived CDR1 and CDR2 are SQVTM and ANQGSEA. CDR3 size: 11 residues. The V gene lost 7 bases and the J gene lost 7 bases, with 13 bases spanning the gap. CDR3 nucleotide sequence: TGCAGCGCGGGGAACAATCTTGAAGCTTTCTTT. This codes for CSAGNNLEAFF. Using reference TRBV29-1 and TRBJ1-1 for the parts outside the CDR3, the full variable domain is SAVISQKPSRDICQRGTSLTIQCQVDSQVTMMFWYRQQPGQSLTLIATANQGSEATYESGFVIDKFPISRPNLTFSTLTVSNMSPEDSSIYLCSAGNNLEAFFGQGTRLTVV.

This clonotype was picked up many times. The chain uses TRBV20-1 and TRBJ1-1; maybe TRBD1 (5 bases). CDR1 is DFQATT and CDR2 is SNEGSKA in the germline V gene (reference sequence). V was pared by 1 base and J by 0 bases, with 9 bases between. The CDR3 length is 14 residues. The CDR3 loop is CSARGGGMNTEAFF. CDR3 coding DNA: TGCAGTGCTAGAGGGGGCGGCATGAACACTGAAGCTTTCTTT.

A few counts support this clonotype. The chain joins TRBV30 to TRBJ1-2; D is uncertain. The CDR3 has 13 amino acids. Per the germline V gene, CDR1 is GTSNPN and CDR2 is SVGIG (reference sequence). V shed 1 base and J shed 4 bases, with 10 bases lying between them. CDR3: CAWSAVASYGYTF. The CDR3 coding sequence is TGTGCCTGGAGTGCGGTCGCAAGCTATGGCTACACCTTC.

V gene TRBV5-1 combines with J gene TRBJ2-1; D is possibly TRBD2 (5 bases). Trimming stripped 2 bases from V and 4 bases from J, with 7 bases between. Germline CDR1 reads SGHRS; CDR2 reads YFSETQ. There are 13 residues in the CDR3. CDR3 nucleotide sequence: TGCGCCAGCAGCTTTCGGGATTACAATGAGCAGTTCTTC. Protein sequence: CASSFRDYNEQFF. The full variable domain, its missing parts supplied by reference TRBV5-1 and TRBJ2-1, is KAGVTQTPRYLIKTRGQQVTLSCSPISGHRSVSWYQQTPGQGLQFLFEYFSETQRNKGNFPGRFSGRQFSNSRSEMNVSTLELGDSALYLCASSFRDYNEQFFGPGTRLTVL.

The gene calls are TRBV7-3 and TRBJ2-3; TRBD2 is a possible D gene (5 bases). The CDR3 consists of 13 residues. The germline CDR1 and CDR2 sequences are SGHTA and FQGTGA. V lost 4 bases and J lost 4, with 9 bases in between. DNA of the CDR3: TGTGCCAGCAGCTCCAGCGGACCAGATACGCAGTATTTT. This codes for CASSSSGPDTQYF.

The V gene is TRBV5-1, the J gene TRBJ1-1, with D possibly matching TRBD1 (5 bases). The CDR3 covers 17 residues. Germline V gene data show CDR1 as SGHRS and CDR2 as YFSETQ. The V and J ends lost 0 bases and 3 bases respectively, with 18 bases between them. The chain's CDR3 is CASSLGQTPWRDTEAFF. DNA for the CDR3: TGCGCCAGCAGCTTGGGACAGACACCCTGGAGGGACACTGAAGCTTTCTTT.

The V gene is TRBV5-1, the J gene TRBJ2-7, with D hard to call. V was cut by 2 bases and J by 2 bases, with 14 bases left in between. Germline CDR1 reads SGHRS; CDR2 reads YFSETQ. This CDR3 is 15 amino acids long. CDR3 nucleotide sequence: TGCGCCAGCAGCTTTACCATCCGAAGTCCCTACGAGCAGTACTTC. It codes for CASSFTIRSPYEQYF.

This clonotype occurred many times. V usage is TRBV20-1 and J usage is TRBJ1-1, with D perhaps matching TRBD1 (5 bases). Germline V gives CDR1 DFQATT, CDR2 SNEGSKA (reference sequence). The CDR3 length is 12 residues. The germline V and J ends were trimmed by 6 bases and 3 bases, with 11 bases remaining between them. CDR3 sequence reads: CSASRVDTEAFF. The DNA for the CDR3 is TGCAGTGCAAGCAGGGTCGACACTGAAGCTTTCTTT.

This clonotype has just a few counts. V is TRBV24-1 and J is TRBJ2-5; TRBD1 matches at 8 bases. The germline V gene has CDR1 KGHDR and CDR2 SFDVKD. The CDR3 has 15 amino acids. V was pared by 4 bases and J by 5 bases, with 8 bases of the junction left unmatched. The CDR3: CATSEGDRGWETQYF. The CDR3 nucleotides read TGTGCCACCAGTGAAGGCGACAGGGGCTGGGAGACCCAGTACTTC.

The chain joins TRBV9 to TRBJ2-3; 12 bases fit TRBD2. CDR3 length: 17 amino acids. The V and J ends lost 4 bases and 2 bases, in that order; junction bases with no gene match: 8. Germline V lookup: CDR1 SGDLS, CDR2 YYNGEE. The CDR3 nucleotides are TGTGCCAGCAGCACCCGGACTAGCGGGGAACCCACAGATACGCAGTATTTT. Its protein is CASSTRTSGEPTDTQYF.